This entry concerns a single T cell receptor beta chain. Its specific antigen is unknown. Base qualities are not provided; no much larger clone lies one nucleotide away. The CDR3 numbers 14 residues from cysteine through phenylalanine. This entry keeps only the CDR3 DNA: 42 bases, framed from base 1. Looking up the germline V gene yields CDR1 SGHRS and CDR2 YFSETQ. V trim: 4 bases; J trim: 3 bases; unmatched bases: 6. These data are taken from a study of shared clonotypes between healthy human individuals (dated by TCRdb to about 2020). Looking at the study overall: The cohort comprised two women and a few men aged 18 to 49 years. To estimate repertoire size and how much clonotype sharing occurs between individuals, the study deeply sequenced the blood TCR repertoires of about five healthy adults. To increase sequencing depth and limit assay-specific biases, different laboratories used diverse techniques to prepare libraries and sequence TCR repertoires. Each donor's leukapheresis produced roughly between roughly 0.85 and 10 billion PBMCs. For each donor, CD4 naive and CD4 memory were each given three plates, CD8 naive was given two plates, and CD8 memory was given one plate.

The donors were healthy, HIV-negative adults with no recently reported acute infections or vaccinations. Every donor was a Caucasian adult residing in Nashville, Tennessee, USA. CD4+ T cells were enriched by magnetic negative selection, after which naive cells were positively selected on CD45RA and the negative fraction was taken as the memory subset. Blood was obtained by leukapheresis, after which PBMCs were separated by Ficoll-Histopaque density gradient centrifugation and cryopreserved in liquid nitrogen vapor phase. Analytical flow cytometry was used to check the purity and quantity of every magnetically sorted T cell population. Each sorted fraction had its genomic DNA isolated and then quantified by UV absorbance on a Nanodrop 2000c. General findings and caveats noted by the study authors: Rarefaction of sorted-subset datasets indicated incomplete sequencing despite the large sequencing depth. The small number of donors limited the genetic and exposure-history diversity represented. Sampling was restricted to blood, and TCR repertoires in tissues likely differ from the TCR repertoires found in blood. Across several donors, around 5% of naive CD4, 3.5% of naive CD8, under 2.5% of memory CD4, and roughly 0.41% of memory CD8 clonotypes were shared. Based on pairwise subsampling, the degree of clonotype sharing among donors was expected to be affected by sequencing depth. Higher generation probabilities were observed for clonotypes shared by all four sorted-subset donors than for non-shared clonotypes. Larger estimated clonotype richness was generally found for naive subsets than for memory subsets.

Using the deep immunoSEQ assay, TCR CDR3 regions were amplified from genomic DNA by multiplex PCR. Genomic DNA extracted from each cell subset was distributed evenly over all wells of several immunoSEQ 96-well plates, and each plate served as one replicate. For sorted subsets, around 200 ng genomic DNA, equal to 30,000 to 35,000 T cell genomes, was loaded into each replicate PCR. Purified libraries were measured with a Qubit 3.0 fluorometer, size-checked on a Bioanalyzer 2100, and measured again with the KAPA Library Quantification kit. Each immunoSEQ 96-well plate was sequenced on its own single-read 150-cycle Illumina NextSeq 550 flow cell. In the paper's pipeline: Because the immunoSEQ output included only junctional sequences and no quality scores, the filtering could not be the same as the filtering used for full-length reads. To assign V/J genes and CDR3, sequences were annotated using PyIR, a Python wrapper for IgBLAST v1.9, with IMGT germline references. Reads with weak V/J assignments (E-value above 1e-6), missing CDR3, stop codons, out-of-frame junctions, or ambiguous translated residues were removed. V3J clonotypes were defined as sequences sharing the same inferred V gene, J gene, and CDR3 amino acid sequence. The percentage overlap between two repertoires was calculated by dividing the number of shared unique clonotypes by the size of the smaller repertoire. Three approaches were used to assess repertoire richness: RTK rarefaction, the Chao1 estimator, and Recon v2.1 estimates of unobserved clonotypes. For all TCRbeta clonotypes obtained by the gDNA method from a handful of donors, generation probabilities were computed with OLGA. What TCRdb holds here is the immuneACCESS table cut down to in-frame rearrangements. Part of the clones is not present; checked against another copy, under half of the missing clones reflect an unresolved V gene, and the others are unexplained. V and J calls and clone size are given by that table; D and trimming were obtained from the DNA. The sample profile shows under 2.5 million clones; 92% of them were found once. Around 0.4% of the sample is held by the ten biggest clonotypes.

The chain is encoded by TRBV5-1 joined to TRBJ2-7; the junction holds 8 bases that match TRBD1. Sequenced sample: naive CD4+ T cells from PBMCs. The sample's cell subset or site label is to be understood as: CD45RA+ positively selected. The source of this sequence is a man in his late teens or twenties in good health. Some clones in this sample may be carry-over from other donors' samples. In nucleotide form, the sequence is TGCGCCAGCAGCATAGACAGGGGTAGCTACGAGCAGTACTTC. It encodes CASSIDRGSYEQYF.